Described below is a single TCR beta chain sequence and its context. With V trimmed by 3 bases and J by 6 bases, 10 bases remained unmatched. CDR3 length: 16 residues. Germline V gene lookup returns CDR1 LNHDA and CDR2 SQIVND (reference sequence). The data originate from a study of cytomegalovirus exposure and HLA in healthy donors. The data were produced by immunoSEQ multiplex PCR, yet TCRdb's version contains in-frame clones alone and is incomplete. In the table there are 100,000 to 120,000 clones, around 87% of which are singletons. Sequencing was carried out using PBMCs. The rearrangement joins TRBV19 to TRBJ1-5; TRBD1 aligns across 8 bases. This sequence originates from a woman aged 18-30 years in good health and CMV-seropositive. CDR3 DNA sequence: TGTGCCAGTAGTATCTCAGGACAGGGACAAGGTCAGCCCCAGCATTTT. Translating it yields CASSISGQGQGQPQHF.